The source of this T cell receptor beta chain is a study of technical replicates of blood from four donors. Sequenced by immunoSEQ multiplex PCR; TCRdb stores in-frame clones only, minus some. The data show about 59,000 clones, about 93% seen once. This CDR3 has 15 residues. V lost 4 bases to trimming and J lost 5 bases, with 17 bases between them. Germline CDR1 and CDR2: SGHAT and FQNNGV. The material sequenced was PBMCs. This receptor was taken from a human donor in good health. Some clones in this sample may be carry-over from other donors' samples. The chain has TRBV11-2 and TRBJ2-5, with D possibly being TRBD2 (6 bases). The CDR3 nucleotides are TGTGCCAGCAGCTCATGGGACTCCGATGGGGAGACCCAGTACTTC. It encodes CASSSWDSDGETQYF. Full variable domain (outside the CDR3, taken from reference TRBV11-2 and TRBJ2-5): EAGVAQSPRYKIIEKRQSVAFWCNPISGHATLYWYQQILGQGPKLLIQFQNNGVVDDSQLPKDRFSAERLKGVDSTLKIQPAKLEDSAVYLCASSSWDSDGETQYFGPGTRLLVL.